The following is a TCR beta chain sequence with its context. Germline lookup yields CDR1 MDHEN and CDR2 SYDVKM. Trimming pared 8 bases from V and 3 bases from J, leaving 17 bases between. The CDR3 is made up of 15 amino acids. This sample is drawn from a study of blood T cell repertoires in COVID-19. Study in general: Acute and convalescent COVID-19 specimens originated in the United States, Italy and Spain. T cells, B-cell-depleted T cells, or PBMCs provided the cDNA or gDNA that served as material.

The authors' processing: By means of reference gene primer amplification, nucleated cell counts were estimated. This table comes from immunoSEQ multiplex PCR, and its TCRdb copy is limited to in-frame clones, with some not included. The DNA gave D and trimming, while V, J and clone size come from that table. The table lists about 95,000 clones, about 90% of them singletons. Specimen: peripheral blood. This receptor was obtained from a human donor in a cohort sampled during active COVID-19. This rearrangement joins TRBV28 to TRBJ1-5; perhaps TRBD1 as D (6 bases). The CDR3 nucleotides read TGTGCCAGCTTCCAGCGGGGGCGAGTCAATCAGCCCCAGCATTTT. Its translation: CASFQRGRVNQPQHF.